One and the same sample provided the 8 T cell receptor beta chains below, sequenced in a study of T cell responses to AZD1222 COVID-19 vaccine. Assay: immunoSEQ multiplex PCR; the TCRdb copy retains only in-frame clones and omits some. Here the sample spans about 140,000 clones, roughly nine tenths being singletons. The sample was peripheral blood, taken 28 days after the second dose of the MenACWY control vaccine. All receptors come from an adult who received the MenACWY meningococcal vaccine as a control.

CDR3 amino acids: CASRGRENIQYF. In nucleotides, the CDR3 is TGTGCCAGCAGGGGACGGGAAAACATTCAGTACTTC. This chain uses TRBV2 with TRBJ2-4, with D perhaps assigned TRBD1 or TRBD2 (5 bases each). Germline V gene lookup returns CDR1 SNHLY and CDR2 FYNNEI. Trimming removed 6 bases from V and 5 bases from J, with 8 bases in between. The CDR3 is 12 residues long.

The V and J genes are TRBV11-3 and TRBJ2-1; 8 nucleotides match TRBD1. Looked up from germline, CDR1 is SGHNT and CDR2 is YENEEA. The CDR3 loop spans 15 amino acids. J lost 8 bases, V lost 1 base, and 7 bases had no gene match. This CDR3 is CASSLGPGQAYEQFF. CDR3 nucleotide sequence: TGTGCCAGCAGCTTAGGTCCGGGACAGGCTTATGAGCAGTTCTTC.

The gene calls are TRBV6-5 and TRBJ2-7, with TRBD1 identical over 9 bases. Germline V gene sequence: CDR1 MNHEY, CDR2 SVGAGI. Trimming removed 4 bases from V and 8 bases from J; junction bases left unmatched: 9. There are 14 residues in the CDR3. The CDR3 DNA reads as TGTGCCAGCAGTTCACAGGGGGCTACCTTTCAGCAGTACTTC. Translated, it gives CASSSQGATFQQYF.

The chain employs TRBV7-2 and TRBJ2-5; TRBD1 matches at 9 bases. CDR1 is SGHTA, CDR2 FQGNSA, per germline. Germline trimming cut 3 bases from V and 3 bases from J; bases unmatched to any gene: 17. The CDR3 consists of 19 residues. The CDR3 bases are TGTGCCAGCAGCTTCTTGCTAGGACAGGGGAATTCTCGGGAAGAGACCCAGTACTTC. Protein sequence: CASSFLLGQGNSREETQYF.

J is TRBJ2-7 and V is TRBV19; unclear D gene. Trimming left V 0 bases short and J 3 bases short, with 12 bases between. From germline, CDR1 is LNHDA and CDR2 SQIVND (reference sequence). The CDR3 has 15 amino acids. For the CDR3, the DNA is TGTGCCAGTAGTATAGATTTTACTACCTACTACGAGCAGTACTTC. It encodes CASSIDFTTYYEQYF.

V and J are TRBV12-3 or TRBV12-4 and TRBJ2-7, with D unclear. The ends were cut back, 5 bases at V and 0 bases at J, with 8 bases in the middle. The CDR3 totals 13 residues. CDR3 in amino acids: CASSLSPSYEQYF. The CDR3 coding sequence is TGTGCCAGCAGTCTGTCGCCCTCCTACGAGCAGTACTTC.

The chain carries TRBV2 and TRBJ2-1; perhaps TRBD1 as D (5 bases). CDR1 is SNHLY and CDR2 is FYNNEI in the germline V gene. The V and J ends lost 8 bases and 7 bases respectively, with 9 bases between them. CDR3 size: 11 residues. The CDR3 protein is CASPGWNEQFF. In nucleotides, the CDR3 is TGTGCCAGCCCAGGGTGGAATGAGCAGTTCTTC.

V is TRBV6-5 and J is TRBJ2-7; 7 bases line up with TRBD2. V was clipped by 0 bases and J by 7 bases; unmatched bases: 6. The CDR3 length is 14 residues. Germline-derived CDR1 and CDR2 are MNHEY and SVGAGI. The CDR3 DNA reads TGTGCCAGCAGTTACTCTTGGGGGGGTCAAGAGCAGTACTTC. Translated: CASSYSWGGQEQYF.